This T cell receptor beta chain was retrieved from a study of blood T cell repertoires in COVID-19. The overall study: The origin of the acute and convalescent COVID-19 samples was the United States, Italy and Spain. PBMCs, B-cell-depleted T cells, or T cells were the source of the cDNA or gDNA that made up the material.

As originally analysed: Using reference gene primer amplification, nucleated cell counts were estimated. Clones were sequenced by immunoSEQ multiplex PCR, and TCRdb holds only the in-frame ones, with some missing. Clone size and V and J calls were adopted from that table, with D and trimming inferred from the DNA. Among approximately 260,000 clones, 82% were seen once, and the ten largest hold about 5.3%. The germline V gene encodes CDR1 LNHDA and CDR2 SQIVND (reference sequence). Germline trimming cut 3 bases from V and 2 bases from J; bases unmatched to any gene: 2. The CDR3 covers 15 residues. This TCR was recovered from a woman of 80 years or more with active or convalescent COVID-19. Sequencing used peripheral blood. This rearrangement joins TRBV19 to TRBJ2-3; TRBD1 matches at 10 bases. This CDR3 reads CASSMGTGVTDTQYF. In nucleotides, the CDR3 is TGTGCCAGTAGTATGGGGACAGGGGTCACAGATACGCAGTATTTT.